The 18 T cell receptor beta chains below all came from one sample that was sequenced in a study of T cells in Graves' hyperthyroidism and ophthalmopathy. RNA transcripts gave rise to amplified TCR beta CDR3 regions. HTBI primers were employed in a first-round RT-PCR of the TCR CDR3. Each CDR3 protein gets one entry after TCRdb re-called the multiplex PCR reads with MiXCR. The sample holds about 400,000 distinct CDR3 sequences, approximately 14% seen once. Sequencing used blood. These receptors all stem from a woman between 18 and 29 years old with Graves' hyperthyroidism that later progressed to Graves' ophthalmopathy.

The table lists this clonotype with many counts. The CDR3 DNA sequence: TGCAGCGTAGAGACAGGGGGCCTGGAAGAGACCCAGTACTTC. Protein product: CSVETGGLEETQYF. V gene TRBV29-1 combines with J gene TRBJ2-5; 10 bases map to TRBD1. The CDR3 has 14 amino acids. Losses at the gene ends were 6 bases for V and 3 bases for J; bases not matched to a gene: 7. CDR1 and CDR2 (germline): SQVTM, ANQGSEA.

In this sample, this clonotype turned up a few times. This chain connects TRBV4-2 to TRBJ2-1; the match to TRBD2 covers 8 bases. The CDR3 spans 16 residues. J was trimmed by 0 bases and V by 4 bases; bases with no gene match: 5. Germline lookup yields CDR1 LGHNA and CDR2 YNFKEQ. In DNA form, the CDR3 reads TGTGCCAGCAGCCCGTCAGCGGGAGCCTCCTACAATGAGCAGTTCTTC. It encodes CASSPSAGASYNEQFF.

In the case of this clonotype: The junction departs from the called germline gene at one end, perhaps through a read error. This chain links TRBV5-1 with TRBJ2-2, with D maybe TRBD1 (6 bases). The CDR3 sequence is 15 residues long. CDR1 SGHRS and CDR2 YFSETQ come from the germline V gene. This chain's CDR3 is CAGSLGHSNTGELFF. DNA for the CDR3: TGCGCCGGCAGCTTGGGACATTCGAACACCGGGGAGCTGTTTTTT.

The sample holds many counts of this clonotype. This chain uses TRBV12-3 or TRBV12-4 with TRBJ2-7, with a weak D call TRBD1 (5 bases). This CDR3 region has 14 residues. V was cut by 2 bases and J by 3 bases, with 11 bases left in between. The CDR3 loop reads CASSLYSRDYEQYF. The DNA of the CDR3 is TGTGCCAGCAGTTTATATTCCAGGGACTACGAGCAGTACTTC.

This clonotype was observed a few times. This chain connects TRBV29-1 to TRBJ2-7; possible D gene TRBD1, 6 bases. V was trimmed by 6 bases and J by 3 bases, leaving 15 bases between them. Looked up from germline, CDR1 is SQVTM and CDR2 is ANQGSEA. The CDR3 contains 13 residues. The CDR3 nucleotides are TGCAGCGTCTTACAGGGAACCCTCTACGAGCAGTACTTC. It codes for CSVLQGTLYEQYF.

This clonotype was seen repeatedly, ten times or more. The rearrangement links TRBV20-1 to TRBJ2-3, with 13 bases matching TRBD2. This CDR3 is 14 amino acids long. V lost 6 bases, J lost 6 bases, and 6 bases stayed unmatched. The germline CDR1 and CDR2 sequences are DFQATT and SNEGSKA (reference sequence). The CDR3 nucleotides read TGCAGTGCGGGACTAGCGGGAAGGTCGGATACGCAGTATTTT. Its protein product is CSAGLAGRSDTQYF.

This clonotype was found many times. The chain combines TRBV28 with TRBJ1-1; D gene uncertain. In germline, CDR1 is MDHEN, CDR2 SYDVKM. CDR3 length: 12 amino acids. V lost 8 bases and J lost 7, with 14 bases in between. CDR3 bases: TGTGCCAGCTCGGCTCGGAGCCGTGAAGCTTTCTTT. As protein: CASSARSREAFF.

This clonotype was recorded at least ten times. The chain uses TRBV7-2 and TRBJ1-2; maybe TRBD1 (6 bases). Germline loops: CDR1 SGHTA, CDR2 FQGNSA. V was cut by 0 bases and J by 3 bases, with 14 bases left in between. This CDR3 is 16 amino acids long. The CDR3 bases are TGTGCCAGCAGCTTAGCGACAGGTATCCGTCACTATGGCTACACCTTC. It translates to CASSLATGIRHYGYTF.

This clonotype was seen repeatedly, ten times or more. The rearrangement links TRBV5-1 to TRBJ2-4; D is undetermined. This CDR3 comprises 14 residues. V lost 2 bases to trimming and J lost 6 bases, with 12 bases between them. Germline loops: CDR1 SGHRS, CDR2 YFSETQ. The CDR3 spells CASSLNRLSNIQYF. In DNA, the CDR3 is TGCGCCAGCAGCTTAAACAGACTCTCAAACATTCAGTACTTC.

In the case of this clonotype: At one end, the junction sequence differs from germline, possibly due to a read error. The V gene is TRBV5-1, the J gene TRBJ2-3; the match to TRBD2 covers 10 bases. Germline-derived CDR1 and CDR2 are SGHRS and YFSETQ. The CDR3 runs 17 residues. CDR3 sequence (DNA): TGCGCCATCAGCTTGGGGCTTCTAGCGGGAGTTTCGGATACGCAGTATTTT. It encodes CAISLGLLAGVSDTQYF.

To note about this clonotype: This may be a read error, as it is one base from a much larger clone. The V gene is TRBV9, the J gene TRBJ2-7; 7 nucleotides agree with TRBD1. The CDR3 has 14 residues. The germline CDR1 and CDR2 sequences are SGDLS and YYNGEE. The ends lost 3 bases at V and 0 bases at J; junction bases unmatched: 3. The CDR3 DNA reads as TGTGCCAGCAGCGCCGGGACAGTCTCCTACGAGCAGTACTTC. It is translated as CASSAGTVSYEQYF. The entire variable domain, with the rest obtained from reference TRBV9 and TRBJ2-7, is as follows: DSGVTQTPKHLITATGQRVTLRCSPRSGDLSVYWYQQSLDQGLQFLIQYYNGEERAKGNILERFSAQQFPDLHSELNLSSLELGDSALYFCASSAGTVSYEQYFGPGTRLTVT.

This clonotype was seen at least ten times. The chain recombines TRBV19 with TRBJ2-3; D may be TRBD1 (7 bases). The CDR3 length is 14 residues. Per germline, CDR1 LNHDA and CDR2 SQIVND (reference sequence). V was shortened by 3 bases and J by 4 bases, with 11 bases between the two germline ends. The chain's CDR3 is CASSITGEADTQYF. The CDR3 DNA is TGTGCCAGTAGTATTACAGGGGAGGCAGATACGCAGTATTTT.

This clonotype appeared many times. This sequence joins TRBV20-1 and TRBJ1-5; D is perhaps TRBD1 (5 bases). Germline assignment: CDR1 DFQATT and CDR2 SNEGSKA (reference sequence). V dropped 5 bases and J dropped 2 bases, with 13 bases sitting between them. The CDR3 has 14 amino acids. The CDR3 nucleotides read TGCAGTGCTTTACCAGGGACTGGCAATCAGCCCCAGCATTTT. Translation gives CSALPGTGNQPQHF.

This rearrangement joins TRBV24-1 to TRBJ2-3, with D hard to call. V was clipped by 9 bases and J by 5 bases, with 14 bases between them. Germline V gene data show CDR1 as KGHDR and CDR2 as SFDVKD. This CDR3 contains 13 residues. CDR3 region: CATAGPSGDTQYF. The CDR3 region has the DNA TGTGCCACCGCCGGACCATCCGGAGATACGCAGTATTTT.

This clonotype has just a few counts. The rearrangement joins TRBV28 to TRBJ1-3; D is undetermined. The CDR3 consists of 13 residues. The V and J ends lost 3 bases and 4 bases respectively, with 7 bases between them. CDR1 MDHEN and CDR2 SYDVKM come from the germline V gene. This CDR3 is CASSFFGGNTIYF. The DNA of the CDR3 is TGTGCCAGCAGTTTCTTCGGGGGAAACACCATATATTTT.

Comment on this clonotype: Being one base from a much bigger clone, this may be a read error. V and J are TRBV28 and TRBJ1-3; 9 nucleotides align to TRBD1. The CDR3 contains 15 residues. With V trimmed by 4 bases and J by 7 bases, 8 bases remained unmatched. Per germline, CDR1 MDHEN and CDR2 SYDVKM. The CDR3 DNA reads TGTGCCAGCAGTTCAGCGGACAGGGGTTTTAACACCATATATTTT. Residues: CASSSADRGFNTIYF.

The chain is built from TRBV7-8 and TRBJ1-6, with a possible D match to TRBD1 (5 bases). The V end was cut by 5 bases, the J end by 10 bases, with 9 bases between. The CDR3 is made up of 12 amino acids. Germline V lookup: CDR1 SGHVS, CDR2 FQNEAQ. The CDR3 nucleotides read TGTGCCAGCAGCCCTGGGGGGTCACCCCTCCACTTT. As protein: CASSPGGSPLHF. Full variable domain (outside the CDR3, taken from reference TRBV7-8 and TRBJ1-6): GAGVSQSPRYKVAKRGQDVALRCDPISGHVSLFWYQQALGQGPEFLTYFQNEAQLDKSGLPSDRFFAERPEGSVSTLKIQRTQQEDSAVYLCASSPGGSPLHFGNGTRLTVT.

This clonotype was seen many times. V and J are TRBV2 and TRBJ2-7; 12 bases line up with TRBD1. This CDR3 has 15 amino acids. Losses at the gene ends were 2 bases for V and 7 bases for J; bases not matched to a gene: 6. The V gene's germline CDR1 is SNHLY and CDR2 FYNNEI. CDR3 sequence (DNA): TGTGCCAGCAGTGAACCGGGACAGGGGGCGCGGGAGCAGTACTTC. The encoded protein is CASSEPGQGAREQYF.